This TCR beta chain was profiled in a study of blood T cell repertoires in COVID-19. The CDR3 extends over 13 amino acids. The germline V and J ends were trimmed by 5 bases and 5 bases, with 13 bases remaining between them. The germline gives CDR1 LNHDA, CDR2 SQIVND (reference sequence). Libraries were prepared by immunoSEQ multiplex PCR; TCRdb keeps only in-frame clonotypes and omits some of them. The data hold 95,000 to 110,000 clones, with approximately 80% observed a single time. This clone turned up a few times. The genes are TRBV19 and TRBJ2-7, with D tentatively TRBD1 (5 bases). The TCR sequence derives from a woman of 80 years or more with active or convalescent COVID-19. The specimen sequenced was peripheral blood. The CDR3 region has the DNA TGTGCCAGTAGTTCATCATGGGGCGACGAGCAGTACTTC. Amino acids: CASSSSWGDEQYF.